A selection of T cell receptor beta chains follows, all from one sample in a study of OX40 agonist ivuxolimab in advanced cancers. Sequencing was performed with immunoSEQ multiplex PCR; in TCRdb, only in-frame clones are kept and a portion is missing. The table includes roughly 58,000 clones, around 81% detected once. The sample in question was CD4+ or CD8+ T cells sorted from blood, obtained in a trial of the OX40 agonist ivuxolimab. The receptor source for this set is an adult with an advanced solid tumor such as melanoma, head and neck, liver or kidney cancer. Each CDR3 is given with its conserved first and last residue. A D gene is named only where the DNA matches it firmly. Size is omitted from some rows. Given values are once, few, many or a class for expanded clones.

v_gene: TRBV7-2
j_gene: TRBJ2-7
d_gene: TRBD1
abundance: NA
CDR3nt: TGTGCCAGCAGCCTCTTTGGAGGGGGACAGGGTCAGCTCGAGCAGTACTTC
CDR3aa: CASSLFGGGQGQLEQYF

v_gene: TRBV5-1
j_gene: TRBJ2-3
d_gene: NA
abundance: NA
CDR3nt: TGCGCCAGCAGCCCTGGAGCTAGACAGAACACAGATACGCAGTATTTT
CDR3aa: CASSPGARQNTDTQYF

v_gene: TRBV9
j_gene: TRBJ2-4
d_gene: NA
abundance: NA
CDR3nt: TGTGCCAGCAGCGAGGGCCCTAACCGGGGAAACATTCAGTACTTC
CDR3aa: CASSEGPNRGNIQYF

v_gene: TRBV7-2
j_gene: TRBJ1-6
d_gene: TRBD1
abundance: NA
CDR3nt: TGTGCCAGCAGCGATCCCGGGACAGGGGGCAATTCACCCCTCCACTTT
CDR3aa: CASSDPGTGGNSPLHF

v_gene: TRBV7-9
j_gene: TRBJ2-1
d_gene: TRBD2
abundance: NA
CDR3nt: TGTGCCAGCAGCCCCGGACTAGCGGGAATACGCCGCAATGAGCAGTTCTTC
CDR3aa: CASSPGLAGIRRNEQFF

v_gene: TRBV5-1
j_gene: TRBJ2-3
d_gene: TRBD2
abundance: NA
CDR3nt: TGCGCCAGCAGCTTTGATGGCGGGAGCGCTATAGATACGCAGTATTTT
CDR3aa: CASSFDGGSAIDTQYF

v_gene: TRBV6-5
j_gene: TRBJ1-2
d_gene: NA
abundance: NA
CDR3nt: TGTGCCAGCAGTTCAACGCTTTATGGCTACACCTTC
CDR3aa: CASSSTLYGYTF

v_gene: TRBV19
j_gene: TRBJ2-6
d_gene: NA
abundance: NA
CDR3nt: TGTGCCAGTAACCTCGACAGCGTTAGCTCTGGGGCCAACGTCCTGACTTTC
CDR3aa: CASNLDSVSSGANVLTF

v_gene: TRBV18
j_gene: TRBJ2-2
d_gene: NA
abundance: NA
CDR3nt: TGTGCCAGCTCACCGGGGAATGCGAACACCGGGGAGCTGTTTTTT
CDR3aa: CASSPGNANTGELFF

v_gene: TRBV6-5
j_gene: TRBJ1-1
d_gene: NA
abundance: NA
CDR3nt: TGTGCCAGCAGTTACCGGGGCCTCCTTGAAGCTTTCTTT
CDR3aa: CASSYRGLLEAFF

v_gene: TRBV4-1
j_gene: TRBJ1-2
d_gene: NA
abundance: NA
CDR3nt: TGCGCCAGCAGCCAGGGACGACAGGCGTATGGCTACACCTTC
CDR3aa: CASSQGRQAYGYTF

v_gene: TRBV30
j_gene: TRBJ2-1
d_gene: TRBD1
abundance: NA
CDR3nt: TGTGCCTGGAGTGGGGGCTGGACAGGGTCTGGGGCCGATGAGCAGTTCTTC
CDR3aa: CAWSGGWTGSGADEQFF

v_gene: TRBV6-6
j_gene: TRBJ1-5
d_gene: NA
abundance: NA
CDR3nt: TGTGCCAGCACCTACCCTGGGGAGCCCCAGCATTTT
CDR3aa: CASTYPGEPQHF

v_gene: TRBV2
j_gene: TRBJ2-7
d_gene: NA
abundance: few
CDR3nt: TGTGCCAGCACGCCACAGGGTCCCGGACCCTACGAGCAGTACTTC
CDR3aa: CASTPQGPGPYEQYF